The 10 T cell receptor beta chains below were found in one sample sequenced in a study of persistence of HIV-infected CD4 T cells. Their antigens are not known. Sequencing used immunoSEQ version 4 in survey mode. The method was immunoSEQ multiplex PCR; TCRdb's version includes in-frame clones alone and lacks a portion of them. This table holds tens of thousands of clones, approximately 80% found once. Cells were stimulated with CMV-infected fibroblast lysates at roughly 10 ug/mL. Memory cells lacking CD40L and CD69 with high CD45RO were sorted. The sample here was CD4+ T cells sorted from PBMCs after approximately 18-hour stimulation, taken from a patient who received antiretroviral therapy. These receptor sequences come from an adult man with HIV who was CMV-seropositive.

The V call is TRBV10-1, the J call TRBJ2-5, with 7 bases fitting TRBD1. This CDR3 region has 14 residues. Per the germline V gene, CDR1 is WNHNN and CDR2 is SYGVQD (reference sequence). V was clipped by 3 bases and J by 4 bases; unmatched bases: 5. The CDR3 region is CASSDPQGSETQYF. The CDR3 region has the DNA TGCGCCAGCAGTGACCCACAGGGGTCAGAGACCCAGTACTTC.

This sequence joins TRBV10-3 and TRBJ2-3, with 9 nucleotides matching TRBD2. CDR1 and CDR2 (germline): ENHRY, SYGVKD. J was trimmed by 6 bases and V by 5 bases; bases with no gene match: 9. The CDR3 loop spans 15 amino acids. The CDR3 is CAISFSGGFGDTQYF. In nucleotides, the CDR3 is TGTGCCATCAGTTTTAGCGGGGGCTTTGGGGATACGCAGTATTTT.

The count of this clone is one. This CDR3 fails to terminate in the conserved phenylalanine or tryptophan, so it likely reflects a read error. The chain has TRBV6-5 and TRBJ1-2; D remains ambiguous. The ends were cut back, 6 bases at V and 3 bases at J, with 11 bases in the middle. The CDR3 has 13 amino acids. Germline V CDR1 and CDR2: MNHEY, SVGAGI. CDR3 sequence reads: CASSLDQDYGYTL. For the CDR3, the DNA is TGTGCCAGCAGCCTGGATCAGGACTATGGCTACACCCTC.

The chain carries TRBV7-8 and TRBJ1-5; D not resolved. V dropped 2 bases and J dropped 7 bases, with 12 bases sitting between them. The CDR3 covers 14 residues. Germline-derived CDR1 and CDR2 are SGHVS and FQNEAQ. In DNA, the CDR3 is TGTGCCAGCAGCTTAAACCAGTTGAGACAGCCCCAGCATTTT. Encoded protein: CASSLNQLRQPQHF. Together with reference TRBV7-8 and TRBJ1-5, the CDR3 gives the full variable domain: GAGVSQSPRYKVAKRGQDVALRCDPISGHVSLFWYQQALGQGPEFLTYFQNEAQLDKSGLPSDRFFAERPEGSVSTLKIQRTQQEDSAVYLCASSLNQLRQPQHFGDGTRLSIL.

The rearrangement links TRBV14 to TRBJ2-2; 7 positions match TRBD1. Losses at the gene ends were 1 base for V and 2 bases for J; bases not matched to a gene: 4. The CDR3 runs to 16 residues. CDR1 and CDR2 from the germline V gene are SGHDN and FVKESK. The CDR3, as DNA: TGTGCCAGCAGCCAAGTGGGACAGCCAAACACCGGGGAGCTGTTTTTT. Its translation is CASSQVGQPNTGELFF.

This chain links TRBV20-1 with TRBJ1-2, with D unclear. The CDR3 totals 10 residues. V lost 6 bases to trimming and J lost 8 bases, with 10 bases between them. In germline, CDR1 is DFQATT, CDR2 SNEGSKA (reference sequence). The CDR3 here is CSAPLGGYTF. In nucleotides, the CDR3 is TGCAGTGCCCCTCTGGGCGGCTACACCTTC.

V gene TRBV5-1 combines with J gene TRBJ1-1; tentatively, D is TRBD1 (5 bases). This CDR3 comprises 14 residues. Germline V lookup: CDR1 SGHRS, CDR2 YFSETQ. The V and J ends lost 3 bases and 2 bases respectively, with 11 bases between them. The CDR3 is CASSWGDSNTEAFF. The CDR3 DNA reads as TGCGCCAGCAGCTGGGGCGACAGCAACACTGAAGCTTTCTTT.

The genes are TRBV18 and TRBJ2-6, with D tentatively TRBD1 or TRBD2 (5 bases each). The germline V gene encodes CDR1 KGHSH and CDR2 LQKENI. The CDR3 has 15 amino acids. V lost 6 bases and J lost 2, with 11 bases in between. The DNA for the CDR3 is TGTGCCAGCTCTGGGTCGGGGCCTGGGGCCAACGTCCTGACTTTC. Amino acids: CASSGSGPGANVLTF.

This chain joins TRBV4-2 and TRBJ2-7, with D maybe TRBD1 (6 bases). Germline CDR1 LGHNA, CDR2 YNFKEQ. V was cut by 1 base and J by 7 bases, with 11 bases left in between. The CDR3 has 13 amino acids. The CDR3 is CASSQGSQGEQYF. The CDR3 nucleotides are TGTGCCAGCAGCCAAGGAAGCCAGGGGGAGCAGTACTTC.

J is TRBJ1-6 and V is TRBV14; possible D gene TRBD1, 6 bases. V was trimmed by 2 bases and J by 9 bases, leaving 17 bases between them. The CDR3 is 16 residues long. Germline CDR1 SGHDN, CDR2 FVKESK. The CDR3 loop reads CASSQRSTGLSSPLHF. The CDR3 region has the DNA TGTGCCAGCAGCCAACGATCTACAGGGTTGAGTTCACCCCTCCACTTT.